This T cell receptor (beta chain) was recorded in a study of CD8 T cells in Susac syndrome. cDNA came from roughly 0.53 to 1 ug RNA primed by random hexamers. One entry per CDR3 protein results from TCRdb running MiXCR on the immunoSEQ multiplex PCR reads. The table lists approximately 210,000 distinct CDR3 sequences, about 96% of them singletons. Germline CDR1 is LNHNV and CDR2 is YYDKDF (reference sequence). V dropped 2 bases and J dropped 2 bases, with 16 bases sitting between them. The CDR3 sequence is 17 residues long. This sequence was found in a human donor with multiple sclerosis. The sequencing sample was made of CD4+ T cells from PBMCs. The rearrangement links TRBV15 to TRBJ2-1, with TRBD2 as a possible D gene (5 bases). The CDR3 sequence is CATSRHLLAGTYNEQFF. Written as DNA, the CDR3 is TGTGCCACCAGCAGACATCTCCTAGCCGGTACCTACAATGAGCAGTTCTTC. The full variable domain, in which reference TRBV15 and TRBJ2-1 provide the parts outside the CDR3, is DAMVIQNPRYQVTQFGKPVTLSCSQTLNHNVMYWYQQKSSQAPKLLFHYYDKDFNNEADTPDNFQSRRPNTSFCFLDIRSPGLGDTAMYLCATSRHLLAGTYNEQFFGPGTRLTVL.